The entry below gives a single T cell receptor beta chain sequence along with its context. These data originate in a study of blood T cell repertoires in COVID-19. About the study: Whether acute or convalescent, the COVID-19 samples came from the United States, Italy and Spain. Nucleic acid was either cDNA or gDNA, and it came from T cells, B-cell-depleted T cells, or PBMCs.

Original processing methods: Nucleated cell number was recorded as an estimate derived from reference gene primer amplification. This table comes from immunoSEQ multiplex PCR, and its TCRdb copy is limited to in-frame clones, with some not included. That table supplies the V and J calls and clone size; D and trimming were determined from the DNA. The sample records 70,000 or so clones, more than 70% being singletons. This CDR3 has 14 amino acids. V was pared by 3 bases and J by 2 bases, with 10 bases between. Germline lookup yields CDR1 SNHLY and CDR2 FYNNEI. Specimen: peripheral blood. The chain employs TRBV2 and TRBJ1-2, with D tentatively TRBD1 (6 bases). The clonotype comes from a man aged 50 to 60 with acute or convalescent COVID-19. In DNA form, the CDR3 reads TGTGCCAGCAGTGATGCAGGGGACAACTATGGCTACACCTTC. This codes for CASSDAGDNYGYTF.